The 10 T cell receptor beta chains below come from one sample, sequenced in a study of response to subunit inactivated influenza vaccine. TCRdb re-called the RT-PCR reads with MiXCR, one entry per CDR3 protein. The sample lists over 450,000 distinct CDR3 sequences; approximately 13% were seen once. The sample here was PBMCs from blood, taken 35 to 45 days after vaccination. Receptors were obtained from a middle-aged man who received an inactivated influenza vaccine.

The J gene is TRBJ2-7, the V gene TRBV19, with D maybe TRBD1 (5 bases). The CDR3 is 15 amino acids. CDR1 and CDR2 (germline): LNHDA, SQIVND (reference sequence). The germline V and J ends were trimmed by 6 bases and 6 bases, with 21 bases remaining between them. The CDR3 DNA reads TGTGCCAGTAGCCCCTCCCAGGGCAACTATTTCGAGCAGTACTTC. This gives the protein CASSPSQGNYFEQYF.

This clonotype was detected ten times or more. V is TRBV25-1 and J is TRBJ1-2; TRBD1 agrees at 8 bases. Germline values: CDR1 MGHDK, CDR2 SYGVNS. The V segment lost 8 bases and the J segment 0 bases; nucleotides outside the gene matches: 5. The CDR3 covers 14 residues. CDR3 DNA sequence: TGTGCCAGCGGACAGGGTCTTTCTAACTATGGCTACACCTTC. Translating it yields CASGQGLSNYGYTF.

This clonotype has a handful of counts. The chain recombines TRBV13 with TRBJ2-2; D is ambiguous. Germline V gene sequence: CDR1 PRHDT, CDR2 FYEKMQ (reference sequence). This CDR3 has 16 amino acids. Trimming left V 3 bases short and J 0 bases short, with 11 bases between. CDR3 sequence: CASSFLTVANTGELFF. DNA of the CDR3: TGTGCCAGCAGCTTTCTAACAGTCGCGAACACCGGGGAGCTGTTTTTT.

This clonotype was detected ten times or more. The gene calls are TRBV24-1 and TRBJ2-1; no reliable D call. CDR3 length: 14 residues. The ends were cut back, 3 bases at V and 2 bases at J, with 7 bases in the middle. Germline CDR1 and CDR2: KGHDR and SFDVKD. The CDR3 is CATSDEYPYNEQFF. In DNA, the CDR3 is TGTGCCACCAGTGATGAATATCCCTACAATGAGCAGTTCTTC.

The sample holds a few counts of this clonotype. The gene calls are TRBV7-9 and TRBJ1-5; TRBD1 might be the D (6 bases). Germline loops: CDR1 SEHNR, CDR2 FQNEAQ (reference sequence). V gave up 5 bases and J gave up 6 bases, with 11 bases separating them. The CDR3 totals 13 residues. DNA for the CDR3: TGTGCCAGCAGCACACAGGGTTCTCAGCCCCAGCATTTT. Encoded protein: CASSTQGSQPQHF.

The CDR3 DNA is TGTGCCACCAGTGACGCTGCGGGTCCGGGGGAGACCCAGTACTTC. Its translation: CATSDAAGPGETQYF. The gene calls are TRBV24-1 and TRBJ2-5; weak D call: TRBD2 (5 bases). The V and J ends lost 4 bases and 5 bases respectively, with 16 bases between them. Germline V gives CDR1 KGHDR, CDR2 SFDVKD. CDR3 length: 15 amino acids.

This clonotype turned up a few times. This chain uses TRBV6-5 with TRBJ2-2; weak D call: TRBD1 (6 bases). Germline CDR1 MNHEY, CDR2 SVGAGI. This CDR3 spans 15 amino acids. V lost 3 bases, J lost 4 bases, and 12 bases lay in between. The CDR3, as DNA: TGTGCCAGCAGTTATTACAGGGTTGGCACCGGGGAGCTGTTTTTT. It yields the protein CASSYYRVGTGELFF.

This clonotype occurred a few times. The V and J genes are TRBV27 and TRBJ2-7; 10 bases are a match to TRBD2. V lost 5 bases, J lost 0 bases, and 7 bases stayed unmatched. The length of the CDR3 is 16 residues. The V gene's germline CDR1 is MNHEY and CDR2 SMNVEV (reference sequence). CDR3 in DNA: TGTGCCAGCAGTCCCTCTAGCGGGAGTTACTCCTACGAGCAGTACTTC. As protein: CASSPSSGSYSYEQYF.

The rearrangement links TRBV4-3 to TRBJ2-1; D is perhaps TRBD2 (5 bases). The CDR3 is made up of 17 amino acids. CDR1 LGHNA and CDR2 YSLEER come from the germline V gene. Trimming left V 4 bases short and J 8 bases short, with 24 bases between. The CDR3 DNA sequence: TGCGCCAGCAGCCTATACTACCCCGAGGGAGTCGGGGATGAGCAGTTCTTC. Protein product: CASSLYYPEGVGDEQFF.

This clonotype has more than one count but fewer than ten. The junction does not match germline at one end; this may be a read error. The V call is TRBV6-5, the J call TRBJ2-3, with D perhaps matching TRBD1 or TRBD2 (7 bases each). The CDR3 is 14 residues long. In germline, CDR1 is MNHEY, CDR2 SVGAGI. CDR3 sequence reads: CASGYRGGTDTQYF. In DNA, the CDR3 is TGTGCCAGCGGTTACAGGGGAGGGACAGATACGCAGTATTTT.